This T cell receptor (beta chain) appears in the sequencing data of a study of spatial heterogeneity in lung cancer. Across the whole study: Raw sequencing reads included, on average, more than 8.5 appearances of each unique TCR and UMI combination.

The library protocol tagged each TCR cDNA with a unique molecular identifier. MiXCR was run by TCRdb on the 5' RACE reads, yielding one entry per CDR3 protein. The sample contains about 15,000 distinct CDR3 sequences, approximately 7.5% of which appear only once. This clonotype has just a few counts. Its antigen is as yet unknown. Described time point: sample taken at primary tumor resection. Whole RNA obtained from tumor, nontumor lung or frozen PBMC underwent sequencing without sorting. The V gene lost 4 bases and the J gene lost 4 bases, with 12 bases spanning the gap. Looked up from germline, CDR1 is SGHDT and CDR2 is YYEEEE. This CDR3 is 14 amino acids long. Overall study results and limits: Ubiquitous expanded tumor TCRs were observed in blood more at resection than follow-up.

This sample comprised PBMCs, obtained at surgery. The chain recombines TRBV5-6 with TRBJ1-5; a weak D match, TRBD1 (5 bases). The clonotype originates from a female donor with early-stage non-small cell lung cancer. The CDR3 DNA sequence: TGTGCCAGCAGCCGTTCGGGGACGAATCAGCCCCAGCATTTT. Amino acids: CASSRSGTNQPQHF.